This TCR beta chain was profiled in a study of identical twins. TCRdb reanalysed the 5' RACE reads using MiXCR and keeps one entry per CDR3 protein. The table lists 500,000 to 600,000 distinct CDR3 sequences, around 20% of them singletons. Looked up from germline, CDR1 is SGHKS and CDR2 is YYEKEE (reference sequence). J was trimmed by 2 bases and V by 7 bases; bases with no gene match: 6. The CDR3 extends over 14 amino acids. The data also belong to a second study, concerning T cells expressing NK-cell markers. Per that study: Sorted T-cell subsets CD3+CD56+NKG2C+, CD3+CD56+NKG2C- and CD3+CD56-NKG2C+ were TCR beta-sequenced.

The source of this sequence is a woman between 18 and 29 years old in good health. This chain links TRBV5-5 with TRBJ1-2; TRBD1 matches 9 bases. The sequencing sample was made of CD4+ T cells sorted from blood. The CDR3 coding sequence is TGTGCCAGCTTTCCGGGACAGGGAAACTATGGCTACACCTTC. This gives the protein CASFPGQGNYGYTF.